The 10 T cell receptor beta chains in this list originate from one sample, sequenced in a study of T cells in tumors after PD-1 blockade. The data were produced by immunoSEQ multiplex PCR, yet TCRdb's version contains in-frame clones alone and is incomplete. The sample holds 50,000 to 75,000 clones, roughly 70% seen once. Sample: PBMCs, taken after anti-PD-1 treatment. These receptors all stem from a human donor with basal cell carcinoma.

This chain joins TRBV25-1 and TRBJ2-7; D possibly corresponds to TRBD1 (6 bases). The CDR3 has 13 residues. Germline CDR1 and CDR2: MGHDK and SYGVNS. Trimming cost V 7 bases and J 3 bases, with 13 bases left between them. As DNA, the CDR3 is TGTGCCAGCATTCACAGGGTGAGCTACGAGCAGTACTTC. Translating it yields CASIHRVSYEQYF.

The chain couples TRBV5-1 to TRBJ2-2; possibly TRBD2 for D (5 bases). Germline values: CDR1 SGHRS, CDR2 YFSETQ. V gave up 0 bases and J gave up 5 bases, with 14 bases separating them. The CDR3 spans 16 residues. CDR3 amino acids: CASSLGGSSGTGELFF. CDR3 sequence (DNA): TGCGCCAGCAGCTTGGGTGGCTCATCGGGAACCGGGGAGCTGTTTTTT.

The J gene is TRBJ1-1, the V gene TRBV9; D is possibly TRBD1 (5 bases). Between the trimmed V and J ends, which lost 2 bases and 1 base, there was a span of 6 bases. Germline CDR1 and CDR2: SGDLS and YYNGEE. This CDR3 region has 13 residues. Here the CDR3 reads CASSVTANTEAFF. The DNA for the CDR3 is TGTGCCAGCAGCGTGACAGCGAACACTGAAGCTTTCTTT.

V gene TRBV5-5 combines with J gene TRBJ2-3, with D perhaps given as TRBD1 or TRBD2 (5 bases each). This CDR3 has 12 amino acids. CDR1 and CDR2 from the germline V gene are SGHKS and YYEKEE (reference sequence). Between the trimmed V and J ends, which lost 2 bases and 6 bases, there was a span of 7 bases. As DNA, the CDR3 is TGTGCCAGCAGCTTCTGGGGGGATACGCAGTATTTT. It encodes CASSFWGDTQYF.

The chain has TRBV28 and TRBJ2-1, with 9 bases that match TRBD1. The CDR3 is 15 residues long. V dropped 6 bases and J dropped 2; count of bases not matched to a gene: 5. CDR1 and CDR2 from the germline V gene are MDHEN and SYDVKM. CDR3 loop: CASRATGGPYNEQFF. The CDR3 coding sequence is TGTGCCAGCAGGGCGACAGGGGGACCCTACAATGAGCAGTTCTTC.

This clone was counted a few times. The V call is TRBV19, the J call TRBJ1-4; no clear D gene. Per the germline V gene, CDR1 is LNHDA and CDR2 is SQIVND (reference sequence). The CDR3 is 14 residues long. Trimming took 5 bases from V and 5 from J, leaving 12 bases between them. The CDR3 DNA follows: TGTGCCAGTAGTCCGAGGGCCGTCAATGAAAAACTGTTTTTT. Protein sequence: CASSPRAVNEKLFF.

This clone was observed a few times. The chain recombines TRBV3-1 (or the pseudogene TRBV3-2) with TRBJ1-2; no clear D gene. The CDR3 extends over 14 amino acids. V was clipped by 4 bases and J by 8 bases, with 17 bases between them. Germline lookup yields CDR1 LGHDT and CDR2 YNNKEL (reference sequence). CDR3 residues: CASSPRVRARGYTF. Here the CDR3 DNA reads TGTGCCAGCAGCCCCCGGGTCCGTGCCCGCGGCTACACCTTC.

V and J are TRBV28 and TRBJ1-2; 10 bases agree with TRBD1. The length of the CDR3 is 13 residues. The trim removed 2 bases at V and 8 bases at J, leaving 2 bases unmatched. From germline, CDR1 is MDHEN and CDR2 SYDVKM. CDR3 in DNA: TGTGCCAGCAGTTTAGGGACAGGGGCCGGCTACACCTTC. Residues: CASSLGTGAGYTF.

This chain joins TRBV5-1 and TRBJ2-5, with D possibly being TRBD1 or TRBD2 (5 bases each). Germline V gene sequence: CDR1 SGHRS, CDR2 YFSETQ. Trimming took 4 bases from V and 4 from J, leaving 11 bases between them. The CDR3 runs to 13 residues. The CDR3 spells CASSLAGAETQYF. Here the CDR3 DNA reads TGCGCCAGCAGCCTCGCCGGGGCAGAGACCCAGTACTTC.

In its sample, this clone was seen once. The chain carries TRBV5-1 and TRBJ2-2, with unresolved D. The CDR3 has 13 residues. Trimming removed 7 bases from V and 2 bases from J, with 9 bases in between. Germline V CDR1 and CDR2: SGHRS, YFSETQ. CDR3 nucleotides: TGCGCCAGCTATCCAGGAAACACCGGGGAGCTGTTTTTT. Protein product: CASYPGNTGELFF.